Listed below are T cell receptor beta chains from one sample, sequenced in a study of T cell responses to AZD1222 COVID-19 vaccine. Profiling relied on immunoSEQ multiplex PCR, and the TCRdb table lists in-frame clones only, not all of them. The sample contains 120,000 or so clones, about nine tenths of which appear only once. The sample was peripheral blood, taken on day 0 of AZD1222 vaccination. These receptors were taken from an adult in good health. Each CDR3 is given with its conserved first and last residue. The D gene is left open where the match is weak. The size entry is marked missing in some rows and otherwise reads once, few, many or a size class.

d_call j_call v_call clone_size cdr3_aa cdr3_nt
. TRBJ2-6 TRBV7-3 . CASSLEQAGATGANVLTF TGTGCCAGCAGCTTAGAACAGGCGGGGGCTACTGGGGCCAACGTCCTGACTTTC
. TRBJ2-3 TRBV3-1/TRBV3-2 . CASRTQGSDTQYF TGTGCCAGCCGCACTCAGGGGTCCGATACGCAGTATTTT
TRBD1 TRBJ1-3 TRBV7-9 . CASSPDRTGKGNTIYF TGTGCCAGCAGCCCAGACCGGACAGGGAAAGGAAACACCATATATTTT
. TRBJ1-6 TRBV7-2 . CASSSAWDSPLHF TGTGCCAGCAGCTCCGCTTGGGATTCACCCCTCCACTTT
. TRBJ2-7 TRBV5-1 . CASSLEQTYEQYF TGCGCCAGCAGCTTGGAACAGACCTACGAGCAGTACTTC
. TRBJ1-2 TRBV21-1 . CASSKAWDREHYGYTF TGTGCCAGCAGCAAAGCTTGGGACAGGGAGCACTATGGCTACACCTTC
TRBD1 TRBJ1-5 TRBV28 . CASSSFGTVIQPQHF TGTGCCAGCAGTTCCTTCGGGACAGTAATCCAGCCCCAGCATTTT
. TRBJ2-2 TRBV5-1 . CASSSGATVNTGELFF TGCGCCAGCAGCTCAGGGGCTACCGTGAACACCGGGGAGCTGTTTTTT
. TRBJ1-5 TRBV9 few CASSVDQGQPQHF TGTGCCAGCAGCGTAGACCAGGGTCAGCCCCAGCATTTT
. TRBJ2-3 TRBV12-3/TRBV12-4 once CASSLGRGASPYF TGTGCCAGCAGTTTAGGTCGGGGAGCCTCTCCGTATTTT
TRBD2 TRBJ2-7 TRBV6-5 few CASSYSAGGYEQYF TGTGCCAGCAGTTACTCTGCGGGGGGCTACGAGCAGTACTTC
. TRBJ2-7 TRBV10-3 . CAISADFEDEQYF TGTGCCATCAGTGCTGATTTTGAGGACGAGCAGTACTTC
. TRBJ2-7 TRBV4-1 . CASSQEQEGEQYF TGCGCCAGCAGCCAAGAACAGGAAGGCGAGCAGTACTTC
. TRBJ1-1 TRBV7-9 . CASRTGLGNTEAFF TGTGCCAGCAGAACAGGGCTGGGGAACACTGAAGCTTTCTTT
. TRBJ2-1 TRBV24-1 once CATSGPGRPEQFF TGTGCCACCAGCGGGCCGGGGAGACCTGAGCAGTTCTTC
TRBD1 TRBJ1-5 TRBV15 . CATSRDPGQISNQPQHF TGTGCCACCAGCAGAGATCCGGGACAGATTAGCAATCAGCCCCAGCATTTT
. TRBJ2-7 TRBV5-8 . CASSFHPSEQYF TGTGCCAGCAGCTTCCACCCCTCCGAGCAGTACTTC
. TRBJ1-2 TRBV3-1/TRBV3-2 . CASSSQGFYGYTF TGTGCCAGCAGCAGTCAGGGCTTCTATGGCTACACCTTC
. TRBJ1-6 TRBV9 . CASSVTPGRNSPLHF TGTGCCAGCAGCGTAACCCCGGGGCGAAATTCACCCCTCCACTTT
. TRBJ1-5 TRBV2 . CASSGSPQPQHF TGTGCCAGCAGCGGCAGCCCTCAGCCCCAGCATTTT
TRBD1 TRBJ2-7 TRBV5-1 . CASSVRQGFLYEQYF TGCGCCAGCAGCGTAAGACAGGGATTCCTCTACGAGCAGTACTTC
TRBD2 TRBJ2-5 TRBV24-1 . CATSDRIAGPQETQYF TGTGCCACCAGTGATCGTATAGCGGGGCCTCAAGAGACCCAGTACTTC
TRBD1 TRBJ1-6 TRBV14 . CASSQYRGNSPLHF TGTGCCAGCAGCCAATACAGGGGAAATTCACCCCTCCACTTT
. TRBJ2-2 TRBV5-4 . CASSLVSNSNTGELFF TGTGCCAGCAGCTTGGTTTCCAACTCGAACACCGGGGAGCTGTTTTTT
TRBD1 TRBJ1-5 TRBV5-6 . CASSFRTGGPQPQHF TGTGCCAGCAGCTTCCGGACAGGGGGCCCACAGCCCCAGCATTTT
. TRBJ1-5 TRBV7-2 . CASSLVGGMVLHAQHF TGTGCCAGCAGCTTAGTTGGGGGCATGGTCCTCCACGCCCAGCATTTT
. TRBJ1-6 TRBV5-6 . CASSLEGVSSYNSPLHF TGTGCCAGCAGCTTGGAAGGGGTTTCCTCCTATAATTCACCCCTCCACTTT
TRBD1 TRBJ2-7 TRBV14 . CASSQVGTASYEQYF TGTGCCAGCAGCCAAGTAGGGACAGCCTCCTACGAGCAGTACTTC
TRBD1 TRBJ1-5 TRBV7-9 . CASSLETGGGNQPQHF TGTGCCAGCAGCTTAGAGACAGGGGGGGGCAATCAGCCCCAGCATTTT
TRBD2 TRBJ2-2 TRBV3-1/TRBV3-2 . CASSQDLWTRRFF TGTGCCAGCAGCCAAGATCTCTGGACTAGGAGGTTTTTT
TRBD1 TRBJ1-2 TRBV7-9 . CASSTLGTGAINYGYTF TGTGCCAGCAGCACACTCGGGACAGGTGCTATTAACTATGGCTACACCTTC
. TRBJ2-5 TRBV5-1 once CASSTPPGQLNVKETQYF TGCGCCAGCAGCACCCCCCCGGGCCAACTCAATGTTAAAGAGACCCAGTACTTC
. TRBJ1-1 TRBV29-1 . CSVDNSEAFF TGCAGCGTTGACAACAGTGAAGCTTTCTTT
. TRBJ2-5 TRBV4-2 once CASSQGPGLQETQYF TGTGCCAGCAGCCAGGGGCCGGGACTTCAAGAGACCCAGTACTTC
TRBD1 TRBJ1-1 TRBV6-5 . CASHGQGAGDTEAFF TGTGCCAGTCACGGTCAGGGGGCGGGCGACACTGAAGCTTTCTTT
TRBD2 TRBJ2-2 TRBV7-9 . CASLLAGAMNTGELFF TGTGCCAGCCTACTAGCGGGGGCCATGAACACCGGGGAGCTGTTTTTT